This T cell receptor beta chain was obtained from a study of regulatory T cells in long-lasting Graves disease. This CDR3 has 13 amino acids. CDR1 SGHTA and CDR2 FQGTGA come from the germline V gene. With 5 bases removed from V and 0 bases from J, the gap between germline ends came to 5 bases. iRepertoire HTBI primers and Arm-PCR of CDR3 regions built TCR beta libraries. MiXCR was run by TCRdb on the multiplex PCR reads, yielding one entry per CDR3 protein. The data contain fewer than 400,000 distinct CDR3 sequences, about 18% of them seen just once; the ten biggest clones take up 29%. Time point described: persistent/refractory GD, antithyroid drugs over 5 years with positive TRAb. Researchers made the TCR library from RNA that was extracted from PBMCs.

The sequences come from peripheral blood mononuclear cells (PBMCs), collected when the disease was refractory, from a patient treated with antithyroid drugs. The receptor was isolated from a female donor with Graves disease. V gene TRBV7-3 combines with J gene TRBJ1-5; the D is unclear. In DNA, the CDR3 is TGTGCCAGCAGCACCAATAGCAATCAGCCCCAGCATTTT. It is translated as CASSTNSNQPQHF.